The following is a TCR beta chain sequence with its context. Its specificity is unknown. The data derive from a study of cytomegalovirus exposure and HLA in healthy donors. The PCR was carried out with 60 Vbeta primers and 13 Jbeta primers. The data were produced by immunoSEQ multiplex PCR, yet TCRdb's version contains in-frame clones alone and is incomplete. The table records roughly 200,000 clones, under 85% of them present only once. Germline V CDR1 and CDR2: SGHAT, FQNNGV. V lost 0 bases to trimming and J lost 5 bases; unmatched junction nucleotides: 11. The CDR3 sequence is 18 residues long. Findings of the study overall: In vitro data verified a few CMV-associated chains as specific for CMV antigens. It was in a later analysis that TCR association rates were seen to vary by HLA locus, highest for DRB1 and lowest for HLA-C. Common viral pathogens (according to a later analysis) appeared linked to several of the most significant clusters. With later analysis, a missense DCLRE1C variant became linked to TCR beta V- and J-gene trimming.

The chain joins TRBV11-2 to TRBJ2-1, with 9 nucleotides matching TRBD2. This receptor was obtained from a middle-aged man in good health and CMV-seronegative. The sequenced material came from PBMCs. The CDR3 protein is CASSLDRGVAGDNNEQFF. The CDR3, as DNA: TGTGCCAGCAGCTTAGATCGTGGAGTAGCGGGAGATAACAATGAGCAGTTCTTC. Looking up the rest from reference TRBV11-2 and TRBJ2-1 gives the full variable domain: EAGVAQSPRYKIIEKRQSVAFWCNPISGHATLYWYQQILGQGPKLLIQFQNNGVVDDSQLPKDRFSAERLKGVDSTLKIQPAKLEDSAVYLCASSLDRGVAGDNNEQFFGPGTRLTVL.